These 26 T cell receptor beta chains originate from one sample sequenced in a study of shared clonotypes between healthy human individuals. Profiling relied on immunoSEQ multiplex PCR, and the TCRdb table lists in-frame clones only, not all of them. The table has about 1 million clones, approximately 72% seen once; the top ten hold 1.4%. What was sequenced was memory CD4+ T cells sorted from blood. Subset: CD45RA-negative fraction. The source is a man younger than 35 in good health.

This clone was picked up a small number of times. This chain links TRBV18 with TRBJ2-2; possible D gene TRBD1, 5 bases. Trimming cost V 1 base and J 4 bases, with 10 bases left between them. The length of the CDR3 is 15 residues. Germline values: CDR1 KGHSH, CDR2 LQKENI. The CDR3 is CASSPLQGSTGELFF. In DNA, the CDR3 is TGTGCCAGCTCACCACTCCAGGGAAGCACCGGGGAGCTGTTTTTT.

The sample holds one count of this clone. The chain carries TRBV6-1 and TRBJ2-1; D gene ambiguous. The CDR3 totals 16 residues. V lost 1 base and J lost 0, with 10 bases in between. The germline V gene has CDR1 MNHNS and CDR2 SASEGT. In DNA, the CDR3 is TGTGCCAGCAGTGAAGTGAGGAGTCGCTCCTACAATGAGCAGTTCTTC. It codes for CASSEVRSRSYNEQFF.

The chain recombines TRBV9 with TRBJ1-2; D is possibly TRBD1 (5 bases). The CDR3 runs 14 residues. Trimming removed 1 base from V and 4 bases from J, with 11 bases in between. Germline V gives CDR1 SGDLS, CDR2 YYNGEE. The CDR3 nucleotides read TGTGCCAGCAGCGTATCCTCAGACAGCTATGGCTACACCTTC. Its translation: CASSVSSDSYGYTF. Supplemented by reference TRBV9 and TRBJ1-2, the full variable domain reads DSGVTQTPKHLITATGQRVTLRCSPRSGDLSVYWYQQSLDQGLQFLIQYYNGEERAKGNILERFSAQQFPDLHSELNLSSLELGDSALYFCASSVSSDSYGYTFGSGTRLTVV.

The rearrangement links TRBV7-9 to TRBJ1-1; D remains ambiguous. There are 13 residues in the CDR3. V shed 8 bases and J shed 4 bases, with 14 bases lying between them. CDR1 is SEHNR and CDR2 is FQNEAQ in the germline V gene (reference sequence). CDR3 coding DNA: TGTGCCAGCCTGTATAGTGGCGGCACTGAAGCTTTCTTT. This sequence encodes CASLYSGGTEAFF.

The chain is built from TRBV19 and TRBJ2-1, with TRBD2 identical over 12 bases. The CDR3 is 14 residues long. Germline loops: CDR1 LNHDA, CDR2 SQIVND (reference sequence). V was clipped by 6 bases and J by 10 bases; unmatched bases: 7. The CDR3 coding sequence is TGTGCCAGTAGGCGGACTAGCGGGACGTTGGAGCAGTTCTTC. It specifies CASRRTSGTLEQFF.

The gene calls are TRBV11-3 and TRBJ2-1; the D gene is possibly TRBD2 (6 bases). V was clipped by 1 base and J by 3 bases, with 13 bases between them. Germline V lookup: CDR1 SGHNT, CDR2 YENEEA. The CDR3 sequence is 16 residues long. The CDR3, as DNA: TGTGCCAGCAGCTTAGGGAGGGGAGTTGGCTACAATGAGCAGTTCTTC. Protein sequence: CASSLGRGVGYNEQFF.

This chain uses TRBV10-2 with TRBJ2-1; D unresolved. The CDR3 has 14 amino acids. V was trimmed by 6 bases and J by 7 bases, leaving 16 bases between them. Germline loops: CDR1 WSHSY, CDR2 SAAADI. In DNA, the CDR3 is TGCGCCAGCAGAACGGGTGGTCCCAGGAATGAGCAGTTCTTC. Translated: CASRTGGPRNEQFF.

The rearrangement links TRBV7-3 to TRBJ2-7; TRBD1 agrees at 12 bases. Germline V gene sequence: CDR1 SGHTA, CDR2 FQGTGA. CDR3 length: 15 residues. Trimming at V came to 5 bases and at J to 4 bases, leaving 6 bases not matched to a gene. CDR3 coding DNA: TGTGCCAGCAGCACAGGGGACAGGGGGCAATACGAGCAGTACTTC. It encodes CASSTGDRGQYEQYF. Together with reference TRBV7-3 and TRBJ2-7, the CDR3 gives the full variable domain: GAGVSQTPSNKVTEKGKYVELRCDPISGHTALYWYRQSLGQGPEFLIYFQGTGAADDSGLPNDRFFAVRPEGSVSTLKIQRTERGDSAVYLCASSTGDRGQYEQYFGPGTRLTVT.

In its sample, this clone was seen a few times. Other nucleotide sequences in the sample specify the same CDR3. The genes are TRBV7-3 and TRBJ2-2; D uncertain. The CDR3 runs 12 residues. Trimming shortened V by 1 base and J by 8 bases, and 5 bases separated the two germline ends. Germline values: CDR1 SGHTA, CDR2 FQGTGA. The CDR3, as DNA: TGTGCCAGCAGCTTAAGTGGGGGGGAGCTGTTTTTT. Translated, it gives CASSLSGGELFF. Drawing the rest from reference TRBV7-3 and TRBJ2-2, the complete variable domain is GAGVSQTPSNKVTEKGKYVELRCDPISGHTALYWYRQSLGQGPEFLIYFQGTGAADDSGLPNDRFFAVRPEGSVSTLKIQRTERGDSAVYLCASSLSGGELFFGEGSRLTVL.

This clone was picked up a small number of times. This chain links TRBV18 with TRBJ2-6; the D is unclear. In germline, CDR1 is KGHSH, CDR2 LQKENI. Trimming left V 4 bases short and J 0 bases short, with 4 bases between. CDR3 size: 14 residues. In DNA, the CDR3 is TGTGCCAGCTCACTCCCCTCTGGGGCCAACGTCCTGACTTTC. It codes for CASSLPSGANVLTF.

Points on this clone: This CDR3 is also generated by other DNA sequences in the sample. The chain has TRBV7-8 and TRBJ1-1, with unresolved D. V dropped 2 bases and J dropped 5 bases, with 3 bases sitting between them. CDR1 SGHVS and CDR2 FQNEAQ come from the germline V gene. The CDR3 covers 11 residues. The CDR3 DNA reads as TGTGCCAGCAGCTTATCGACTGAAGCTTTCTTT. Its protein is CASSLSTEAFF.

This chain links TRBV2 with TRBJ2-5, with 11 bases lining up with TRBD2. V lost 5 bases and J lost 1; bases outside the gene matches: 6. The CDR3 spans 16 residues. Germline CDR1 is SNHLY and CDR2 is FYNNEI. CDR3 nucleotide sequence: TGTGCCAGCAGTCCCATGGGGACTAGCGGCCAAGAGACCCAGTACTTC. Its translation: CASSPMGTSGQETQYF.

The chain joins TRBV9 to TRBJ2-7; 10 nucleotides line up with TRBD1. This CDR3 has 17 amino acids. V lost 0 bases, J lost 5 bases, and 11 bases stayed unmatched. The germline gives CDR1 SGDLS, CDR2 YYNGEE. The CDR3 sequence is CASSVAERGQGNHEQYF. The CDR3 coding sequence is TGTGCCAGCAGCGTAGCAGAGCGGGGACAGGGGAACCACGAGCAGTACTTC.

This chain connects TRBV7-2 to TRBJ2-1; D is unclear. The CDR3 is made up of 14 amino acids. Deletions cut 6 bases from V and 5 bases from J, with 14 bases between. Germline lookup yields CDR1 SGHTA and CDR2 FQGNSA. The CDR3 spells CASRLGRTNNEQFF. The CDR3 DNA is TGTGCCAGCAGGCTAGGGCGGACCAACAATGAGCAGTTCTTC.

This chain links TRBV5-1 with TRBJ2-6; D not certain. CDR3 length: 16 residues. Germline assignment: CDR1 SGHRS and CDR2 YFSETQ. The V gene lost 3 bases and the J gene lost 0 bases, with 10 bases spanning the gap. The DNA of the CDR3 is TGCGCCAGCAGCTCCGAAAACTACTCTGGGGCCAACGTCCTGACTTTC. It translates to CASSSENYSGANVLTF.

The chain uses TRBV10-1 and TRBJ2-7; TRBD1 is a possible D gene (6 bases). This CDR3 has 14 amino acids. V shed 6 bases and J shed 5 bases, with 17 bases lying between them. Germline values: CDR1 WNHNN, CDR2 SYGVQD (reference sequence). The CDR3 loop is CASSDTGNSHEQYF. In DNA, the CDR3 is TGCGCCAGCAGCGATACAGGGAATTCCCACGAGCAGTACTTC.

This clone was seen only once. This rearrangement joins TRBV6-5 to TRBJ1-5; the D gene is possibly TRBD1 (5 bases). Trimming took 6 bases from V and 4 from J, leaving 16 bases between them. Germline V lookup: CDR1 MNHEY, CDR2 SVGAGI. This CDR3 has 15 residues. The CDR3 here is CASSPFGGGNQPQHF. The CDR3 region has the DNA TGTGCCAGCAGCCCATTCGGCGGGGGAAATCAGCCCCAGCATTTT.

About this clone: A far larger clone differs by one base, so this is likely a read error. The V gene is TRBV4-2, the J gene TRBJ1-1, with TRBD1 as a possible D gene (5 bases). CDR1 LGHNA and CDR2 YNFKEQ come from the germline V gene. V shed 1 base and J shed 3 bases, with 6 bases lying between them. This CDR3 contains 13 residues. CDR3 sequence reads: CASSQVRDTEAFF. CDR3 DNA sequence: TGTGCCAGCAGCCAAGTCAGGGACACTGAAGCTTTCTTT.

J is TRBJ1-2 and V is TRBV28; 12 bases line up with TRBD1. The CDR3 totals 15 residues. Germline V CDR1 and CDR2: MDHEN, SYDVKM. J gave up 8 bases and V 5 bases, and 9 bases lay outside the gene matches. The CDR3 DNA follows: TGTGCCAGCAGTCCCGGGGACAGGGGGCGGACGGGCTACACCTTC. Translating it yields CASSPGDRGRTGYTF.

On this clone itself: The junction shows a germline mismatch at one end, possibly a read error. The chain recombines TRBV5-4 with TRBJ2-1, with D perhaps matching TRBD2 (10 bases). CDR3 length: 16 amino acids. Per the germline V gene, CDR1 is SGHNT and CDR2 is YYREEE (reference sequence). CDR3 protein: CASSVQGATSGTMEIF. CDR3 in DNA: TGTGCCAGCAGCGTACAGGGGGCAACTAGCGGGACTATGGAGATCTTC.

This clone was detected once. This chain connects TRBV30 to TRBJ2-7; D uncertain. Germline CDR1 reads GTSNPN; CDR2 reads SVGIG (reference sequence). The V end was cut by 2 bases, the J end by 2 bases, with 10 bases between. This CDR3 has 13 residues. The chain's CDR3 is CAWSLNIAYEQYF. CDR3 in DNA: TGTGCCTGGAGTCTAAACATAGCCTACGAGCAGTACTTC.

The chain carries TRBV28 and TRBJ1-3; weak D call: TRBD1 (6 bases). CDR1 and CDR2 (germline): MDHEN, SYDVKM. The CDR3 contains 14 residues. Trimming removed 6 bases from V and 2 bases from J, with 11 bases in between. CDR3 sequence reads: CASRNRDTGNTIYF. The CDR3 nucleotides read TGTGCCAGCAGAAACAGGGATACTGGAAACACCATATATTTT.

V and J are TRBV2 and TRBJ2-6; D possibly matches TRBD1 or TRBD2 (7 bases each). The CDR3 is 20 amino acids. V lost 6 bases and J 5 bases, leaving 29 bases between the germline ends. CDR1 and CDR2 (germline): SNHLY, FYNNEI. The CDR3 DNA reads TGTGCCAGCAGCTCCCAGGGGGGAGTAGCGGGTATACTCTGGGCCAACGTCCTGACTTTC. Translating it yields CASSSQGGVAGILWANVLTF.

CDR3 sequence: CASRPRTTGVGYEQYF. As DNA, the CDR3 is TGTGCCAGCAGGCCAAGGACGACAGGGGTCGGCTACGAGCAGTACTTC. J is TRBJ2-7 and V is TRBV7-8, with 8 bases lining up with TRBD1. Trimming removed 6 bases from V and 3 bases from J; junction bases left unmatched: 13. CDR3 length: 16 residues. Germline V gene sequence: CDR1 SGHVS, CDR2 FQNEAQ.

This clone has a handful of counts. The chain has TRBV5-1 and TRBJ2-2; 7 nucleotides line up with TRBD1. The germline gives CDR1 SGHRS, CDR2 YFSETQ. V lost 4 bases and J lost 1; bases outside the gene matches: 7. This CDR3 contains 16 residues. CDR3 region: CASSRDRVGNTGELFF. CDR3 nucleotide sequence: TGCGCCAGCAGCCGAGACAGGGTCGGGAACACCGGGGAGCTGTTTTTT.

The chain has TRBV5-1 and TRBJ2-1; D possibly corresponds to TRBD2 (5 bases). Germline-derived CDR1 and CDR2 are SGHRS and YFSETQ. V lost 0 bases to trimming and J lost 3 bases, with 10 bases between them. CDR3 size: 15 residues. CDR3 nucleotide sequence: TGCGCCAGCAGCTTGGACGGGGTTAACTACAATGAGCAGTTCTTC. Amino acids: CASSLDGVNYNEQFF.